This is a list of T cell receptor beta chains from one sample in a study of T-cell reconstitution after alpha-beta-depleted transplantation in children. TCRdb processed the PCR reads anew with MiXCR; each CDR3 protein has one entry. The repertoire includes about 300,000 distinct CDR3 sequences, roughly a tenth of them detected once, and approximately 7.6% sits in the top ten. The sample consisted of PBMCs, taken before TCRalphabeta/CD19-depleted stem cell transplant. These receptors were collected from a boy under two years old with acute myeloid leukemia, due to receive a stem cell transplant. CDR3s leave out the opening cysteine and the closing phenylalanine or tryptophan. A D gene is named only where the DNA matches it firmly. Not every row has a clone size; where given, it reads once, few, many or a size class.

ASSLEGGIDEQF	TRBV5-1	many	-	TRBJ2-1
ASSQRSGLYNEQF	TRBV3-1	-	-	TRBJ2-1
ASSPLEGSLQETQY	TRBV28	few	-	TRBJ2-5
ATGLVGNEQF	TRBV24-1	many	TRBD2	TRBJ2-1
ASSRTGLNTGELF	TRBV5-6	many	TRBD1	TRBJ2-2
AISGAYNTGELF	TRBV10-3	many	-	TRBJ2-2
SARDIGTSGNTIY	TRBV20-1	many	-	TRBJ1-3
ASSYPRTGIHEQY	TRBV5-5	few	TRBD1	TRBJ2-7
ASSQGGIRHEQY	TRBV14	few	-	TRBJ2-7
ASSPIGRVAKNIQY	TRBV28	many	TRBD2	TRBJ2-4
ATSRERDSSNSPLH	TRBV15	many	-	TRBJ1-6
ASSPDRLATNEKLF	TRBV18	-	-	TRBJ1-4
ASSGAGGGANVLT	TRBV7-2	many	TRBD1	TRBJ2-6
ASSDWGQFVDTQY	TRBV2	many	TRBD1	TRBJ2-3
ASSFGVAELYEQY	TRBV7-2	many	-	TRBJ2-7
ASSPPSGKGAETQY	TRBV6-1	many	-	TRBJ2-5
ASSVGITEAF	TRBV2	-	-	TRBJ1-1
ASSQGRYNQPQH	TRBV12-3/TRBV12-4	many	-	TRBJ1-5
ASSIGQPTSTDTQY	TRBV19	few	-	TRBJ2-3
ASSLSNGVTDTLY	TRBV7-2	many	-	TRBJ2-3
SARTGGDGYT	TRBV29-1	many	TRBD1	TRBJ1-2
ASSPLAGGQGEQF	TRBV28	many	TRBD2	TRBJ2-1
ASSPRVLFQETQY	TRBV5-1	many	-	TRBJ2-5
ASSPWTTTDTQY	TRBV7-9	few	-	TRBJ2-3
ASRASGGADTQY	TRBV12-3/TRBV12-4	many	TRBD2	TRBJ2-3
ASGLGVSYEQY	TRBV27	many	-	TRBJ2-7
ASSQVDPAYEQY	TRBV4-2	many	-	TRBJ2-7
ASSSGGYTSTDTQY	TRBV2	-	TRBD2	TRBJ2-3
SARSGSDRGRPPV	TRBV20-1	many	-	TRBJ2-2
ASKAEGAYGYT	TRBV12-3/TRBV12-4	many	TRBD1	TRBJ1-2
SVDGGGAGETQY	TRBV29-1	-	-	TRBJ2-5
SARPCCEQF	TRBV20-1	many	-	TRBJ2-1